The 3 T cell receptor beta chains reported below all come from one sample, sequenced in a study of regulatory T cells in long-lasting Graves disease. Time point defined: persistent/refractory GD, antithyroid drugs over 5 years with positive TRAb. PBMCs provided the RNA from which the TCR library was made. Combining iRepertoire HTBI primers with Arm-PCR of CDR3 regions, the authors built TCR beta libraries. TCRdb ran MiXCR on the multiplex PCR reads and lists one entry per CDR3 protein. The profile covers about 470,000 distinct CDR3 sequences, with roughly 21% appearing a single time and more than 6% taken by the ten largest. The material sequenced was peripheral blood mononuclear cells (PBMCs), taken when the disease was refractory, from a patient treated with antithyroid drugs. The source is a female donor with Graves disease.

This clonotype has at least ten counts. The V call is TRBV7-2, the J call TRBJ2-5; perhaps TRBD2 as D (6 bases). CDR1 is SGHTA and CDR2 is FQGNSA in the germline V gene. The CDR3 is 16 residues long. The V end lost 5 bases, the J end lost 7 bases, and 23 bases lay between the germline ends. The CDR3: CASSKDAGSVIMTQYF. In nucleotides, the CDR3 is TGTGCCAGCAGCAAAGACGCCGGGAGCGTCATAATGACCCAGTACTTC. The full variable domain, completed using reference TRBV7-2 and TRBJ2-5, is GAGVSQSPSNKVTEKGKDVELRCDPISGHTALYWYRQSLGQGLEFLIYFQGNSAPDKSGLPSDRFSAERTGGSVSTLTIQRTQQEDSAVYLCASSKDAGSVIMTQYFGPGTRLLVL.

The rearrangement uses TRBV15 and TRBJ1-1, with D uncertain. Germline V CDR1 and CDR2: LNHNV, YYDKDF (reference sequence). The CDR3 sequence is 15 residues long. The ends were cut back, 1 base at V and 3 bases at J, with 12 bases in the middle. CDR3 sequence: CATSRVPGRDTEAFF. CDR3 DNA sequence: TGTGCCACCAGCAGAGTGCCGGGTAGGGACACTGAAGCTTTCTTT.

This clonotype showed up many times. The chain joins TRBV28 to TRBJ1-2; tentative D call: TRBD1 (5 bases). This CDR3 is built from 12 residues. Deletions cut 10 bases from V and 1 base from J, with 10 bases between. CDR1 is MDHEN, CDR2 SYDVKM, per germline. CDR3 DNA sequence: TGTGCCATCCACGGGGGTAACTATGGCTACACCTTC. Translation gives CAIHGGNYGYTF.